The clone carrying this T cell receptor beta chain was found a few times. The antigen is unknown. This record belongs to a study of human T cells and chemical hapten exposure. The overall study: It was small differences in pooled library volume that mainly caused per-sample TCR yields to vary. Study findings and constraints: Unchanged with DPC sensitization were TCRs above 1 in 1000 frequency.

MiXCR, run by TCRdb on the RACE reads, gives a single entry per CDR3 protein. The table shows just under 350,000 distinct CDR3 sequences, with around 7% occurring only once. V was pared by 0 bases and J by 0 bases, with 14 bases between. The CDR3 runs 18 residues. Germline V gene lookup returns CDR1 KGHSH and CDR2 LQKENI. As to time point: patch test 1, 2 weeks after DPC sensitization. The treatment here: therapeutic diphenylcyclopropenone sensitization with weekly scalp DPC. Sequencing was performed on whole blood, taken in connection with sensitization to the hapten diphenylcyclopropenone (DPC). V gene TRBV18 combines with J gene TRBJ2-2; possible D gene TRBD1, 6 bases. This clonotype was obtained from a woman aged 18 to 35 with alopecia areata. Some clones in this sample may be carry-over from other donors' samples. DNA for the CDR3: TGTGCCAGCTCACCACCTATCATGGACAGCGCGAACACCGGGGAGCTGTTTTTT. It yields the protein CASSPPIMDSANTGELFF.